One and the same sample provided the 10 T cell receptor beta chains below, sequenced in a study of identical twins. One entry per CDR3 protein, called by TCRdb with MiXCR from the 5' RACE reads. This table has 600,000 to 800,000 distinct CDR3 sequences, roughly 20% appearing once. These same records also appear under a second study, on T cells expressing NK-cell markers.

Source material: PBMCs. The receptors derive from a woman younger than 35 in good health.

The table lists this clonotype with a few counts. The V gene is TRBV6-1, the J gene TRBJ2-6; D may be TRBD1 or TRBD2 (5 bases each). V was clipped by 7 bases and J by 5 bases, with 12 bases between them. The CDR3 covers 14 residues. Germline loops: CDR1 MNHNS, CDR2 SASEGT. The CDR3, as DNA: TGTGCCAGCACCGCCCGGGGCCGGGCCAACGTCCTGACTTTC. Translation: CASTARGRANVLTF.

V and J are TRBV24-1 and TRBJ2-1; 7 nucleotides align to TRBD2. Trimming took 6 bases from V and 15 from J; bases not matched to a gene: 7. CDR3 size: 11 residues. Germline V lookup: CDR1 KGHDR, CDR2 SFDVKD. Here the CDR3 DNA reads TGTGCCACCAGTAACGGGGGGACGTGGTTCTTC. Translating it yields CATSNGGTWFF.

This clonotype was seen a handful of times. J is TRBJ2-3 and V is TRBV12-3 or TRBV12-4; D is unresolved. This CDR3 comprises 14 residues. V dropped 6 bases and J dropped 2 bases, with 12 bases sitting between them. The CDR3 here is CASSPTLTTDTQYF. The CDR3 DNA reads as TGTGCCAGCAGCCCGACTTTGACCACAGATACGCAGTATTTT.

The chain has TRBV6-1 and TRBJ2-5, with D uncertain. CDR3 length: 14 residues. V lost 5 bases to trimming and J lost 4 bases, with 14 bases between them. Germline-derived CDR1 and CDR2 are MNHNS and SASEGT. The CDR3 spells CASSQTNGGETQYF. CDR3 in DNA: TGTGCCAGCAGTCAGACGAATGGTGGAGAGACCCAGTACTTC.

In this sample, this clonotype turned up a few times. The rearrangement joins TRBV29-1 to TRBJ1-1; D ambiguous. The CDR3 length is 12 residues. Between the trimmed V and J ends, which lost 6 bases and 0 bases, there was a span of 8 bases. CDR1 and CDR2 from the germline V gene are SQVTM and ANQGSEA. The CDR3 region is CSVIRMNTEAFF. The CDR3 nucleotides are TGCAGCGTCATCAGGATGAACACTGAAGCTTTCTTT.

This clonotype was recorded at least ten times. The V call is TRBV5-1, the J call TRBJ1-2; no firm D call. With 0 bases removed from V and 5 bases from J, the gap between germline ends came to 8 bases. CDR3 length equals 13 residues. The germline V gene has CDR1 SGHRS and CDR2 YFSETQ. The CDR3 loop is CASSLEPTYGYTF. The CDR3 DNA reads TGCGCCAGCAGCTTGGAGCCGACGTATGGCTACACCTTC.

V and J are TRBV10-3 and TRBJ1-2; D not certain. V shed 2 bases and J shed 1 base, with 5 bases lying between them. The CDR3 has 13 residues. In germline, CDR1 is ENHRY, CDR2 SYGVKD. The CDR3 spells CAISETINYGYTF. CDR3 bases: TGTGCCATCAGTGAGACCATTAACTATGGCTACACCTTC.

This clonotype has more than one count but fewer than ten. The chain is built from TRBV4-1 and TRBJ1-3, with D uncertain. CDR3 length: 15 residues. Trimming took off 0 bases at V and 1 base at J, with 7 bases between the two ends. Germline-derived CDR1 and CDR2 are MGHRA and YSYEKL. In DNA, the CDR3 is TGCGCCAGCAGCCAAGAAGAGAGGTCTGGAAACACCATATATTTT. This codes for CASSQEERSGNTIYF.

CDR3 DNA: TGTGCCAGCAGCCCTTGGGAAAACCGGGGGGGCTACACCTTC. Translating it yields CASSPWENRGGYTF. The chain recombines TRBV6-1 with TRBJ1-2; possibly TRBD1 for D (5 bases). V lost 6 bases to trimming and J lost 8 bases, with 19 bases between them. Germline-derived CDR1 and CDR2 are MNHNS and SASEGT. The CDR3 runs to 14 residues.

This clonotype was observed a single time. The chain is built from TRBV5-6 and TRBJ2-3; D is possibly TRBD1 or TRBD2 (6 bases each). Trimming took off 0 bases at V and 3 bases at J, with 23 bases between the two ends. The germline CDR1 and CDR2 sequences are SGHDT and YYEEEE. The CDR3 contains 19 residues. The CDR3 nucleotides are TGTGCCAGCAGCTTGGGGCTGGGGGCCCCGAGGAGGGTAACAGATACGCAGTATTTT. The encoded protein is CASSLGLGAPRRVTDTQYF.